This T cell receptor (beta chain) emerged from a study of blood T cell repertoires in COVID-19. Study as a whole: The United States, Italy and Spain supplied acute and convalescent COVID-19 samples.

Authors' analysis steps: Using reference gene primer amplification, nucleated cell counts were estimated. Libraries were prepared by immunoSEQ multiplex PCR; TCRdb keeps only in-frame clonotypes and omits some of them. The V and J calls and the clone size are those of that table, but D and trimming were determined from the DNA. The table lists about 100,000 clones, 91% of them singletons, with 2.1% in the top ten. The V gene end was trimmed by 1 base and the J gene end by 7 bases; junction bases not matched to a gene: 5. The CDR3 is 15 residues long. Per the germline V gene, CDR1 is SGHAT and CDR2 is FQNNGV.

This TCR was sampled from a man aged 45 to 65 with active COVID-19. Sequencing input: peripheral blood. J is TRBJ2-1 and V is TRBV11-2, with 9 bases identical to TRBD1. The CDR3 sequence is CASSLVTGTGNEQFF. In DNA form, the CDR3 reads TGTGCCAGCAGCTTAGTTACCGGGACAGGGAATGAGCAGTTCTTC.